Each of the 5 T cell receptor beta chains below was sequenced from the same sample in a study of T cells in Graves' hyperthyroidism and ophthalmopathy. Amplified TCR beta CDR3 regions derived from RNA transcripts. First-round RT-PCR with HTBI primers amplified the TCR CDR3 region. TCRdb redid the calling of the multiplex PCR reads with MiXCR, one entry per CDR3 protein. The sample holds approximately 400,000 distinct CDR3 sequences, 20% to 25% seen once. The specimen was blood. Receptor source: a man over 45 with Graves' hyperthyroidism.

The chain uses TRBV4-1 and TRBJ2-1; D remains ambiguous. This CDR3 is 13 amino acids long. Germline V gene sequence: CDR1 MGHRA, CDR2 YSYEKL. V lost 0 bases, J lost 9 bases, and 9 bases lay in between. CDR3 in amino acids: CASSQDLAVEQFF. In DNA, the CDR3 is TGCGCCAGCAGCCAAGATCTGGCCGTTGAGCAGTTCTTC.

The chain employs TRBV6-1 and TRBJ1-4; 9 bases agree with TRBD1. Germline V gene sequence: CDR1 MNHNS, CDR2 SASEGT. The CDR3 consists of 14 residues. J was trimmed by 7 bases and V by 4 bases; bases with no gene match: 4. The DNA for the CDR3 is TGTGCCAGCAGTGTCCGGGGACAGGGTGAAAAACTGTTTTTT. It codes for CASSVRGQGEKLFF.

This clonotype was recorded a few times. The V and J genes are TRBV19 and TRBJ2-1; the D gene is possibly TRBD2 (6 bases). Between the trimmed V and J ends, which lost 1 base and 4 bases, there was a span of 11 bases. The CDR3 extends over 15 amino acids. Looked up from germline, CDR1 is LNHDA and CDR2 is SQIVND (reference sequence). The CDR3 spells CASSIVASEYNEQFF. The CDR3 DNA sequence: TGTGCCAGTAGTATAGTCGCTAGCGAATACAATGAGCAGTTCTTC.

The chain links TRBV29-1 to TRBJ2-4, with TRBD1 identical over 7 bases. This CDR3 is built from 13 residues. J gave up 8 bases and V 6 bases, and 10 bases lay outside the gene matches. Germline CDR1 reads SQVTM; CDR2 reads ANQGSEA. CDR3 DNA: TGCAGCGTGGGGGACAGCGATAGGGACATTCAGTACTTC. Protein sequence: CSVGDSDRDIQYF.

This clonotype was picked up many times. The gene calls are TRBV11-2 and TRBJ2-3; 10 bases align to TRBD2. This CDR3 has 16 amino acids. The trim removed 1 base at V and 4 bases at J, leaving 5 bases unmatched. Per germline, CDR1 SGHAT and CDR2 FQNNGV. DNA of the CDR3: TGTGCCAGCAGCTTAGGGACTGGACTAGCGGCAGATACGCAGTATTTT. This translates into CASSLGTGLAADTQYF.